This T cell receptor (beta chain) was captured by sequencing in a study of T cell responses to AZD1222 COVID-19 vaccine. To note about this clone: Its antigen is not identified.

Regarding the study as a whole: Spike-specific TCR repertoires showed rising breadth and depth after two AZD1222 doses. The study identified only five to seven AZD1222 recipients as seropositive at baseline.

Germline V lookup: CDR1 LGHDT, CDR2 YNNKEL (reference sequence). Trimming stripped 4 bases from V and 3 bases from J, with 20 bases between. The CDR3 totals 17 residues. Only in-frame clones appear in the TCRdb table, and some are missing; sequencing was by immunoSEQ multiplex PCR. The sample holds fewer than 100,000 clones, 80% to 90% seen once. The chain employs TRBV3-1 (or the pseudogene TRBV3-2) and TRBJ2-3; weak D call: TRBD2 (6 bases). The clonotype comes from an adult in good health. Here the sequenced sample was peripheral blood, taken on day 0 of AZD1222 vaccination. The DNA for the CDR3 is TGTGCCAGCAGCCCGTTGGGGCCGGGGGAAAGGACAGATACGCAGTATTTT. Protein sequence: CASSPLGPGERTDTQYF.